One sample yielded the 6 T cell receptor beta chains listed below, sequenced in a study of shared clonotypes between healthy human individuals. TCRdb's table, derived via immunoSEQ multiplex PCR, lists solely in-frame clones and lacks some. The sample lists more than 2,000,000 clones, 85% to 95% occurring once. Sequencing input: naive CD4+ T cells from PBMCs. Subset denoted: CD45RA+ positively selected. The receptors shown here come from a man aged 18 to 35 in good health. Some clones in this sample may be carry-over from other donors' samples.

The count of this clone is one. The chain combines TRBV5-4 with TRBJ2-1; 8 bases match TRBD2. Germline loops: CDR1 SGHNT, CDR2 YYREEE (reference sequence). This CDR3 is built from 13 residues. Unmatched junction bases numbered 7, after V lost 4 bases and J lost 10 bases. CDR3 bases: TGTGCCAGCAGCCAGCAGCGGGAGTACGAGCAGTTCTTC. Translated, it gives CASSQQREYEQFF.

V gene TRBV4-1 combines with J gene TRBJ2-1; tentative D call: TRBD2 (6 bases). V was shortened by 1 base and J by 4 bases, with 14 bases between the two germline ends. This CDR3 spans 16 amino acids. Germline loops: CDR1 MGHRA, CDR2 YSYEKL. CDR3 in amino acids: CASSQVGLANYNEQFF. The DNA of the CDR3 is TGCGCCAGCAGCCAAGTAGGTCTAGCGAATTACAATGAGCAGTTCTTC.

For the CDR3, the DNA is TGTGCCAGCAGTGTCGGGAGTTCCTACGAGCAGTACTTC. It translates to CASSVGSSYEQYF. V is TRBV27 and J is TRBJ2-7; tentatively, D is TRBD2 (6 bases). CDR3 size: 13 residues. Germline CDR1 MNHEY, CDR2 SMNVEV (reference sequence). Between the trimmed V and J ends, which lost 5 bases and 1 base, there was a span of 9 bases.

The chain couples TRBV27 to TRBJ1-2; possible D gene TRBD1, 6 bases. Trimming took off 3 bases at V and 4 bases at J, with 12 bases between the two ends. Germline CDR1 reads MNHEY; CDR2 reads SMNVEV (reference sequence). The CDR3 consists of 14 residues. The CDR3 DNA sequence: TGTGCCAGCAGTTTGGGGGGCAGGGGCTATGGCTACACCTTC. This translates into CASSLGGRGYGYTF.

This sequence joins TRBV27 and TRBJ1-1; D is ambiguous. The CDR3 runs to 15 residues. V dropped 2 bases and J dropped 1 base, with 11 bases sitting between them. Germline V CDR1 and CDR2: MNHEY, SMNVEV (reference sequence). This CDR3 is CASSLRPPRNTEAFF. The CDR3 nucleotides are TGTGCCAGCAGTTTAAGACCTCCCCGGAACACTGAAGCTTTCTTT.

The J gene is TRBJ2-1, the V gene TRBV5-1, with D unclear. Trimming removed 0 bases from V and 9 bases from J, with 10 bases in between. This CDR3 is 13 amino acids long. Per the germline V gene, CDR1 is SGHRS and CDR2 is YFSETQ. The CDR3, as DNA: TGCGCCAGCAGCTTGGTGGGATGGGGTGAGCAGTTCTTC. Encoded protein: CASSLVGWGEQFF.